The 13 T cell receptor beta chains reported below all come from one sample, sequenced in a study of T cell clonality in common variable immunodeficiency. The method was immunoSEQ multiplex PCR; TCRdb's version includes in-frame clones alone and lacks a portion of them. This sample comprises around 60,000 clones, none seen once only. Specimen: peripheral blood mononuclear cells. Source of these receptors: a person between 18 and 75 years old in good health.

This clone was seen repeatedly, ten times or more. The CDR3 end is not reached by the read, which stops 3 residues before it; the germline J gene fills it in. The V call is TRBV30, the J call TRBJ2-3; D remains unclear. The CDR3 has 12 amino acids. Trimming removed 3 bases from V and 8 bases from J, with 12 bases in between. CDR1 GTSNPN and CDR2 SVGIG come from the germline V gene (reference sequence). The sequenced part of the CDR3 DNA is TGTGCCTGGAGCAACAGTCTCGGTACG. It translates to CAWSNSLGT. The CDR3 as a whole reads CAWSNSLGTQYF. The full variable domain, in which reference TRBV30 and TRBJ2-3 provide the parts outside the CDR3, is SQTIHQWPATLVQPVGSPLSLECTVEGTSNPNLYWYRQAAGRGLQLLFYSVGIGQISSEVPQNLSASRPQDRQFILSSKKLLLSDSGFYLCAWSNSLGTQYFGPGTRLTVL.

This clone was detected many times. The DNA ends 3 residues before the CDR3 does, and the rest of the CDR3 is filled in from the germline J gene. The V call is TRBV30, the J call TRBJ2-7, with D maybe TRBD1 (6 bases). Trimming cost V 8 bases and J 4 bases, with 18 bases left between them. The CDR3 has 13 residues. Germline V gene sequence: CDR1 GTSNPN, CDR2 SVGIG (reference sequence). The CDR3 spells CATQGRSYYEQYF. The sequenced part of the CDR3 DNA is TGTGCCACCCAGGGGCGAAGTTATTACGAG.

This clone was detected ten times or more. This CDR3 reads CASKSRDRGKLTEAFF. CDR3 DNA, as far as it was read: TGTGCCAGCAAGTCCCGGGACAGGGGAAAATTGACTGAA. This sequence joins TRBV5-4 and TRBJ1-1, with 10 bases identical to TRBD1. With the read ending 3 residues before the CDR3 end, the germline J gene is used to fill in that end. CDR3 size: 16 residues. Germline values: CDR1 SGHNT, CDR2 YYREEE (reference sequence). V trimming: 6 bases; J trimming: 5 bases; junction bases outside the gene matches: 13.

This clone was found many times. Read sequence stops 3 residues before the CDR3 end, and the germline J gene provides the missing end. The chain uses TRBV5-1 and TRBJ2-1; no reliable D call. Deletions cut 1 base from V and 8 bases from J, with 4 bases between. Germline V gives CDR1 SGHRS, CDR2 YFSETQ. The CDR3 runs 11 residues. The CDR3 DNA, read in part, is TGCGCCAGCAGCTTGCGCGATGAG. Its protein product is CASSLRDE. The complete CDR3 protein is CASSLRDEQFF.

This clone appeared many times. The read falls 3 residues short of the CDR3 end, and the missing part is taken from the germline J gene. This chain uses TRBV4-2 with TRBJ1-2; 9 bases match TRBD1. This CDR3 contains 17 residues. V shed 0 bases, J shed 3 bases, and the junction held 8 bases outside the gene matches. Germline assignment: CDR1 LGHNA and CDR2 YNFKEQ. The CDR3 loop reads CASSQELGTGLYYGYTF. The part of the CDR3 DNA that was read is TGTGCCAGCAGCCAAGAACTGGGGACAGGGTTGTACTATGGC.

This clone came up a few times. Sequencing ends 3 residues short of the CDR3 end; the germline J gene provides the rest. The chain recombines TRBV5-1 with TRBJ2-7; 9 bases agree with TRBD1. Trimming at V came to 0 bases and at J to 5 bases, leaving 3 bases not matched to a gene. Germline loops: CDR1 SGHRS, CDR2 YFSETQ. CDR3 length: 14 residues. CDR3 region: CASSLDRGLNEQYF. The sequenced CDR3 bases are TGCGCCAGCAGCTTGGACAGGGGGCTGAACGAG.

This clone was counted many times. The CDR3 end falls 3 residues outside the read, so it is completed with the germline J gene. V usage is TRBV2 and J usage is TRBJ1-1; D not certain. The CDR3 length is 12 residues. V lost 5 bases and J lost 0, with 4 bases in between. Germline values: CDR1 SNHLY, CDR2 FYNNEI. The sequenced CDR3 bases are TGTGCCAGCAGTCGGTTGAACACTGAA. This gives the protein CASSRLNTE. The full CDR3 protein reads CASSRLNTEAFF.

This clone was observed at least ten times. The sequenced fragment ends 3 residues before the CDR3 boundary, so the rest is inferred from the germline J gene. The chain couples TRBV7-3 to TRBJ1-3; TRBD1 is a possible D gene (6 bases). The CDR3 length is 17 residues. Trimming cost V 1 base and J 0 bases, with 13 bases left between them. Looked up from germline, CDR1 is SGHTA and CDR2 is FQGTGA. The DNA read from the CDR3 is TGTGCCAGCAGCTTAAGCCGCCAGGGGAGCTCTGGAAACACC. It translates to CASSLSRQGSSGNT. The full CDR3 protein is CASSLSRQGSSGNTIYF.

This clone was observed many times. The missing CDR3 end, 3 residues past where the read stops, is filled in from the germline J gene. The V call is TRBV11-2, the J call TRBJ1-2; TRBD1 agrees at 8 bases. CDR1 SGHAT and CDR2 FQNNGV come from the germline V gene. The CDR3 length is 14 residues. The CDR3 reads CASSYRTGRGGYTF. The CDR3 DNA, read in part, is TGTGCCAGCAGCTATCGGACAGGGCGGGGAGGC.

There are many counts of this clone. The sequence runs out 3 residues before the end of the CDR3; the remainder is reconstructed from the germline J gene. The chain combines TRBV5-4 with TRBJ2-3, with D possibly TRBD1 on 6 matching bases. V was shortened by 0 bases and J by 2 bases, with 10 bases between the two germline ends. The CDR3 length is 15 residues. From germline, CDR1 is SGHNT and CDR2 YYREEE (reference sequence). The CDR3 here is CASSLAGTYTDTQYF. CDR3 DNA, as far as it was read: TGTGCCAGCAGCTTGGCCGGGACATACACAGATACG.

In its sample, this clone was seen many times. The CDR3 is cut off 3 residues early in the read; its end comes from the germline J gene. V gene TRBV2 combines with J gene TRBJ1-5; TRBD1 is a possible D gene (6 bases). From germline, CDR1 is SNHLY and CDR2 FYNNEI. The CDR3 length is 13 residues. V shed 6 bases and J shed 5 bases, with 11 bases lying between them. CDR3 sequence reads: CASSGGRDQPQHF. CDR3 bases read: TGTGCCAGCAGCGGGGGGCGGGATCAGCCC.

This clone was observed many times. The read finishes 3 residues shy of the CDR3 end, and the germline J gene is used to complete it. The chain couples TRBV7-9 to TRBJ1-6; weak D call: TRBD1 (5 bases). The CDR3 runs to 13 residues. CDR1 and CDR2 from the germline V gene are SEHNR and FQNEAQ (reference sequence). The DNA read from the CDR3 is TGTGCCAGCACCCTTAGTAGGGGAAGTCCC. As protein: CASTLSRGSP. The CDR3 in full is CASTLSRGSPLHF.

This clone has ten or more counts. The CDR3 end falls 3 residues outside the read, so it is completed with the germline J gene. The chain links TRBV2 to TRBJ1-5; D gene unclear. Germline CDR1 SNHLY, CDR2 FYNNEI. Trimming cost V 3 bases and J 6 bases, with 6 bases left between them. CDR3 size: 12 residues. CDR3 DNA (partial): TGTGCCAGCAGTGACGTCCGTCAGCCC. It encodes CASSDVRQP. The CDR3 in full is CASSDVRQPQHF. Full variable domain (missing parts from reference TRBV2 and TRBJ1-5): EPEVTQTPSHQVTQMGQEVILRCVPISNHLYFYWYRQILGQKVEFLVSFYNNEISEKSEIFDDQFSVERPDGSNFTLKIRSTKLEDSAMYFCASSDVRQPQHFGDGTRLSIL.